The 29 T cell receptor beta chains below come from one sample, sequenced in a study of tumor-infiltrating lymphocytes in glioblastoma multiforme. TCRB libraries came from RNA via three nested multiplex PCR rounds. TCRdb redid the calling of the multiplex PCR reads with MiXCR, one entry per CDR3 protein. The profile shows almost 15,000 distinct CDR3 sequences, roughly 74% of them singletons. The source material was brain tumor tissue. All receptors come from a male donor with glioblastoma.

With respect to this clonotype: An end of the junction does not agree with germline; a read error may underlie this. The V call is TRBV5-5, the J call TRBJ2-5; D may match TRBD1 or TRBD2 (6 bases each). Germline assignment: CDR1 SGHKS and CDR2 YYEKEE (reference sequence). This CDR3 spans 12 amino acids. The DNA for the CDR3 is TGTGGCAGCTGCTTGGGGGGCGAGAACCATTACTTC. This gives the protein CGSCLGGENHYF.

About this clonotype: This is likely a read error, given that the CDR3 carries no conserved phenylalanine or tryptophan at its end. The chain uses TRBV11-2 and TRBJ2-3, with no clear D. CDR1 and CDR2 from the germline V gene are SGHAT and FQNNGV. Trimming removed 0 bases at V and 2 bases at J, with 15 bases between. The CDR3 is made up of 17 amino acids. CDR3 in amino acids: CASSLDPANINTDTQYL. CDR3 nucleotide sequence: TGTGCCAGCAGCTTAGATCCTGCAAACATTAACACAGATACGCAGTATCTT.

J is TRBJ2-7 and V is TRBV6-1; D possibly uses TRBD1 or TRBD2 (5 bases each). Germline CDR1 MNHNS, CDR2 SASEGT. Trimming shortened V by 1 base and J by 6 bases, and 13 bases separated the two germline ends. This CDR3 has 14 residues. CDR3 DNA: TGTGCCAGCAGTGAAGGAGGGGCTACAATCGAGCAGTACTTC. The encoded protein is CASSEGGATIEQYF.

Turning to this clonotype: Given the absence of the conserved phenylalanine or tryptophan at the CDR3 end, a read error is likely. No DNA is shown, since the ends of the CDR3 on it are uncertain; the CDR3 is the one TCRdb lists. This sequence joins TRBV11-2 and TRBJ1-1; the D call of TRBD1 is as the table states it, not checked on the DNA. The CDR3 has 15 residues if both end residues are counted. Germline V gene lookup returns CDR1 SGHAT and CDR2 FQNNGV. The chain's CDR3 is CAGSLDPQGDTEALI.

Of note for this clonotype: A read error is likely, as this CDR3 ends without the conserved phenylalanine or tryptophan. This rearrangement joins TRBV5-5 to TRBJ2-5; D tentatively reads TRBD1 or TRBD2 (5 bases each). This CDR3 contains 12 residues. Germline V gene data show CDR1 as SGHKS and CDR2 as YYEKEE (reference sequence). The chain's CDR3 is CSSSLGDETQYV. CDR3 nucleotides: TGTTCCAGCAGCTTGGGGGACGAGACCCAGTACGTC.

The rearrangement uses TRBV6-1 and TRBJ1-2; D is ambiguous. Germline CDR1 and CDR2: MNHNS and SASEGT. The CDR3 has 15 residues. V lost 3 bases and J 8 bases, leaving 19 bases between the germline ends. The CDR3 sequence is CASSDRLPDRRGYTF. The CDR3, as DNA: TGTGCCAGCAGTGACAGGTTGCCCGATCGCCGAGGCTACACCTTC.

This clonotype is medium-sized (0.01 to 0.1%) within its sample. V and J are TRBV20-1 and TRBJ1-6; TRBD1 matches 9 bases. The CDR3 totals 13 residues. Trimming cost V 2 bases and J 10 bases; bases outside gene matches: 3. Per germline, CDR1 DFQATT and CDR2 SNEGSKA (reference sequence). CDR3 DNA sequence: TGCAGTGCTAGACGGGACAGGGAATCACCCCTCCACTTT. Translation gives CSARRDRESPLHF.

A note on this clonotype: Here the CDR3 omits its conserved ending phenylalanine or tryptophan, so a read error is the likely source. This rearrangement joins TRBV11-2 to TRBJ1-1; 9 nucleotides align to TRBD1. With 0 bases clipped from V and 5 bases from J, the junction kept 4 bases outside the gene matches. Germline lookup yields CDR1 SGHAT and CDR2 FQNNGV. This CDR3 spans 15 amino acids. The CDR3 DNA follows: TGTGCCAGCAGCTTAGAGGGACAGGGCGGTACTGAAGCTTTCTTA. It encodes CASSLEGQGGTEAFL.

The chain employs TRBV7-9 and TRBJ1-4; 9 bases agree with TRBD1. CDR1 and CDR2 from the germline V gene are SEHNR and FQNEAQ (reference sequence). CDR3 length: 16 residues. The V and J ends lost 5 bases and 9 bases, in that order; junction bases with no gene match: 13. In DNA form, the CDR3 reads TGTGCCAGCAGCCAGCCATGGGGGACAGGGAGTAAAAAACTGTTTTTT. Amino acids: CASSQPWGTGSKKLFF.

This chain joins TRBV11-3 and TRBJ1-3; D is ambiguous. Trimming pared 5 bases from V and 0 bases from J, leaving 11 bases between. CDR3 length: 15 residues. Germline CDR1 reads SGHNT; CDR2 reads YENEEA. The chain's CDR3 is CASSVTSNSGNTIYF. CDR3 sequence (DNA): TGTGCCAGCAGCGTGACGTCGAACTCTGGAAACACCATATATTTT.

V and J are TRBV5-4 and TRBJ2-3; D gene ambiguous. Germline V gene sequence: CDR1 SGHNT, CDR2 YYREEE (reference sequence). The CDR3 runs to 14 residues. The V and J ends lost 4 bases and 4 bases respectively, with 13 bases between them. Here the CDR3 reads CASSPRSRADTQYF. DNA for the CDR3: TGTGCCAGCAGCCCGCGCTCCCGAGCAGATACGCAGTATTTT. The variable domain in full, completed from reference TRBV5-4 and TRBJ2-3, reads ETGVTQSPTHLIKTRGQQVTLRCSSQSGHNTVSWYQQALGQGPQFIFQYYREEENGRGNFPPRFSGLQFPNYSSELNVNALELDDSALYLCASSPRSRADTQYFGPGTRLTVL.

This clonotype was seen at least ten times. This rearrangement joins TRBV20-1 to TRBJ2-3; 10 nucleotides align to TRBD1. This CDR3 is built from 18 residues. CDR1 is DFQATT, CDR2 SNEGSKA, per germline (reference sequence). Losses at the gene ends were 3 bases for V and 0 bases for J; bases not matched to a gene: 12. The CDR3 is CSASGTGAKETSTDTQYF. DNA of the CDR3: TGCAGTGCTAGTGGGACAGGGGCGAAAGAAACTAGCACAGATACGCAGTATTTT.

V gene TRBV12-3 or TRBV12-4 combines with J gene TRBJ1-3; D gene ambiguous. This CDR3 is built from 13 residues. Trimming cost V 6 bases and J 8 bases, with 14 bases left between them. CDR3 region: CASSKLQMDTIYF. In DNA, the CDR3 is TGTGCCAGCAGCAAACTTCAAATGGACACCATATATTTT.

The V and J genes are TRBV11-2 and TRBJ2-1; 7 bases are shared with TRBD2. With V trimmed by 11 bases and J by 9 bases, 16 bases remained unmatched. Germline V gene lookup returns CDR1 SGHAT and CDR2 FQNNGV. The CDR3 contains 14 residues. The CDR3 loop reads CAGSHLAGEAEQFF. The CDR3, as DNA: TGTGCCGGAAGCCACCTTGCGGGAGAGGCTGAGCAGTTCTTC.

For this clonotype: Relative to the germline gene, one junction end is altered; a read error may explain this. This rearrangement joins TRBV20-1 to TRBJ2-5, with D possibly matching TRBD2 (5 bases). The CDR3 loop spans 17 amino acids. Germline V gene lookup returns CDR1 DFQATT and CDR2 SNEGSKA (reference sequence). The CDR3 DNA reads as TGCAGTACTAGAGTCCCACTAGTGGGCCCGATACAAGAGACCCAATACTTC. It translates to CSTRVPLVGPIQETQYF.

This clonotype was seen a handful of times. The CDR3 DNA follows: TGCGCCAGCAGCTACGACAGGGGGAAATACGAGCAGTACTTC. This translates into CASSYDRGKYEQYF. The rearrangement links TRBV4-1 to TRBJ2-7, with 9 bases aligning to TRBD1. This CDR3 contains 14 residues. Germline CDR1 MGHRA, CDR2 YSYEKL. V lost 5 bases and J lost 4; bases outside the gene matches: 6.

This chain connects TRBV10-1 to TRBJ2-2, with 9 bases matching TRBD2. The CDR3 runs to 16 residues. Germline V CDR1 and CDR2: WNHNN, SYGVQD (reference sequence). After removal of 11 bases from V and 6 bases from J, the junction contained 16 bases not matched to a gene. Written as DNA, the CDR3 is TGCGCCGGTAGTGAAATGGCTAGCGGGATGGCCGGGGAGCTGTTTTTT. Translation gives CAGSEMASGMAGELFF.

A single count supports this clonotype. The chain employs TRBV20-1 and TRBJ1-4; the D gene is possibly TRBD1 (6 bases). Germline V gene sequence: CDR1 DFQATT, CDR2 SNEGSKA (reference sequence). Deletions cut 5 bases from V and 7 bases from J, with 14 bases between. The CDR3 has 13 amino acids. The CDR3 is CSASQGWGEKLFF. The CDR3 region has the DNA TGCAGTGCTTCACAGGGATGGGGTGAAAAACTGTTTTTT.

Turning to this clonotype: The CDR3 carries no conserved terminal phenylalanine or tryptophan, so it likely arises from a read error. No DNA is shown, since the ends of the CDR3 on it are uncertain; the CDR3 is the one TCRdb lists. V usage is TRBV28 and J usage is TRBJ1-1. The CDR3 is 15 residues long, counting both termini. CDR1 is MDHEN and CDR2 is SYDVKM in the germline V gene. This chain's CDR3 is CASSLDSPKPTEALY.

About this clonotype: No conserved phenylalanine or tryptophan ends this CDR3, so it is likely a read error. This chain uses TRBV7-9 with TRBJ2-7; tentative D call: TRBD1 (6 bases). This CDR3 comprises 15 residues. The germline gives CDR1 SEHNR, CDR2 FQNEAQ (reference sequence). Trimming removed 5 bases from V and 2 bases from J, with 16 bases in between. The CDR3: CASSPPDSPTYEQYL. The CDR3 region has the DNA TGTGCCAGCAGCCCTCCGGACAGCCCTACCTACGAGCAGTACTTG.

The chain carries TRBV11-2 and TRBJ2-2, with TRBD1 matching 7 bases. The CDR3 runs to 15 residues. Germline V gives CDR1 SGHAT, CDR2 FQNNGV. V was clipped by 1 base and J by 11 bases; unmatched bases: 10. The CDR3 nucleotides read TGTGCCAGCAGCTTAGTACAGGGGCGCACCGTTGAGCTGTTTTTT. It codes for CASSLVQGRTVELFF.

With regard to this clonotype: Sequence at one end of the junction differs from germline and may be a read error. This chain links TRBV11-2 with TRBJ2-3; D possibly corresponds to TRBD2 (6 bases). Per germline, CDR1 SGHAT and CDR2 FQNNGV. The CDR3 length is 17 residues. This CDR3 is CASSLRGGSTLTDTEYF. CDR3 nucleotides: TGTGCCAGCAGCTTACGAGGAGGGTCCACCCTCACAGATACGGAGTATTTT.

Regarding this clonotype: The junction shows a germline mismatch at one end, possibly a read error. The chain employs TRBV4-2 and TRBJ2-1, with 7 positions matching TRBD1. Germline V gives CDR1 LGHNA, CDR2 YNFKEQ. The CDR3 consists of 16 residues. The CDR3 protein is CASSLGTDRAYNEQIF. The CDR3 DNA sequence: TGTGCCAGCAGCCTAGGCACTGACAGGGCCTACAATGAGCAGATCTTC.

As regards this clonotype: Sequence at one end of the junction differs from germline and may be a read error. The CDR3 DNA sequence: TGTGCCAGCAATCCAGGGGCCGCCTCTGCAGCCAGCGTCCTGACTTTC. Translation gives CASNPGAASAASVLTF. The gene calls are TRBV6-2 or TRBV6-3 and TRBJ2-6, with D possibly matching TRBD1 (6 bases). Germline CDR1 is MNHEY and CDR2 is SVGEGT. This CDR3 has 16 residues.

The CDR3: CASSEDRATEAFF. As DNA, the CDR3 is TGTGCCAGCAGCGAGGACAGGGCCACTGAAGCTTTCTTT. The chain links TRBV5-4 to TRBJ1-1; TRBD1 aligns across 8 bases. Germline lookup yields CDR1 SGHNT and CDR2 YYREEE (reference sequence). CDR3 length equals 13 residues. V was pared by 4 bases and J by 4 bases, with 3 bases of the junction left unmatched.

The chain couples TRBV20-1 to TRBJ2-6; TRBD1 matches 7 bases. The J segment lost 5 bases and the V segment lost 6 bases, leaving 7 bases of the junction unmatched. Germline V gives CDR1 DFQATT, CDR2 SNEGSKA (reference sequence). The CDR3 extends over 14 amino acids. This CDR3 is CSATGQERANVLTF. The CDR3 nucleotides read TGCAGTGCCACAGGACAGGAGAGGGCCAACGTCCTGACTTTC.

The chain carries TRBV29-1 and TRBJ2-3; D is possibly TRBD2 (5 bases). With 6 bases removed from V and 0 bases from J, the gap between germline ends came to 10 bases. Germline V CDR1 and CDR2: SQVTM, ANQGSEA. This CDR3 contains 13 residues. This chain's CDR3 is CSVDGMSTDTQYF. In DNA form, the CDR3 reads TGCAGCGTAGACGGGATGAGCACAGATACGCAGTATTTT.

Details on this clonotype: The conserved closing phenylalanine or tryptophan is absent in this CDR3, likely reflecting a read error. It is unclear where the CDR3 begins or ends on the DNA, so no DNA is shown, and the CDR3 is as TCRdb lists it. CDR3 loop: CSANRVDRANIGEMFL. This chain uses TRBV20-1 with TRBJ2-2; TRBD1 is the table's D call and was not checked against the DNA. The CDR3 comprises 16 residues, both ends counted. Germline lookup yields CDR1 DFQATT and CDR2 SNEGSKA (reference sequence).

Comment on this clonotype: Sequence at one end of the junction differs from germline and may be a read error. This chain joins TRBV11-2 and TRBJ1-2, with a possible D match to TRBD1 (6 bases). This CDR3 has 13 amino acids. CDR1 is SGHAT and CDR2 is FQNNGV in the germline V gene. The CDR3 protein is CASTLGGGYGYTF. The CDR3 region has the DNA TGTGCCAGCACCCTAGGGGGGGGGTATGGTTACACCTTC. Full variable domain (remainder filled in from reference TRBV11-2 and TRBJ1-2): EAGVAQSPRYKIIEKRQSVAFWCNPISGHATLYWYQQILGQGPKLLIQFQNNGVVDDSQLPKDRFSAERLKGVDSTLKIQPAKLEDSAVYLCASTLGGGYGYTFGSGTRLTVV.